This TCR beta chain was sequenced in a study of CD8 T cells in Susac syndrome. Points from the study as a whole: It was acknowledged in the study that the number of individuals who were included in its TCR sequencing and HLA analysis was relatively small.

The CD8+ and CD4+ T cells were isolated magnetically using a negative isolation approach, whereas the TEMRA cells were enriched by FACS. Random-hexamer reverse transcription was applied to about 0.5 to 1 ug RNA. By means of immunoSEQ multiplex PCR, TCR beta CDR3 spanning 54 Vbeta and 13 Jbeta underwent amplification. Each CDR3 protein is one row after TCRdb ran MiXCR on the immunoSEQ multiplex PCR reads. The table lists around 180,000 distinct CDR3 sequences, nearly 97% of them singletons. In this sample, this clonotype turned up once. No antigen is known for it. From germline, CDR1 is LGHNT and CDR2 FRNRAP. The ends were cut back, 1 base at V and 8 bases at J, with 15 bases in the middle. The CDR3 length is 16 residues.

The sequence was obtained from a human donor with multiple sclerosis. The specimen sequenced was CD4+ T cells from PBMCs. The chain is built from TRBV12-5 and TRBJ1-6, with D possibly matching TRBD1 (5 bases). The CDR3, as DNA: TGTGCTAGTGGTTTGGATAGCTGGGGCGCCGATTCACCCCTCCACTTT. Encoded protein: CASGLDSWGADSPLHF.